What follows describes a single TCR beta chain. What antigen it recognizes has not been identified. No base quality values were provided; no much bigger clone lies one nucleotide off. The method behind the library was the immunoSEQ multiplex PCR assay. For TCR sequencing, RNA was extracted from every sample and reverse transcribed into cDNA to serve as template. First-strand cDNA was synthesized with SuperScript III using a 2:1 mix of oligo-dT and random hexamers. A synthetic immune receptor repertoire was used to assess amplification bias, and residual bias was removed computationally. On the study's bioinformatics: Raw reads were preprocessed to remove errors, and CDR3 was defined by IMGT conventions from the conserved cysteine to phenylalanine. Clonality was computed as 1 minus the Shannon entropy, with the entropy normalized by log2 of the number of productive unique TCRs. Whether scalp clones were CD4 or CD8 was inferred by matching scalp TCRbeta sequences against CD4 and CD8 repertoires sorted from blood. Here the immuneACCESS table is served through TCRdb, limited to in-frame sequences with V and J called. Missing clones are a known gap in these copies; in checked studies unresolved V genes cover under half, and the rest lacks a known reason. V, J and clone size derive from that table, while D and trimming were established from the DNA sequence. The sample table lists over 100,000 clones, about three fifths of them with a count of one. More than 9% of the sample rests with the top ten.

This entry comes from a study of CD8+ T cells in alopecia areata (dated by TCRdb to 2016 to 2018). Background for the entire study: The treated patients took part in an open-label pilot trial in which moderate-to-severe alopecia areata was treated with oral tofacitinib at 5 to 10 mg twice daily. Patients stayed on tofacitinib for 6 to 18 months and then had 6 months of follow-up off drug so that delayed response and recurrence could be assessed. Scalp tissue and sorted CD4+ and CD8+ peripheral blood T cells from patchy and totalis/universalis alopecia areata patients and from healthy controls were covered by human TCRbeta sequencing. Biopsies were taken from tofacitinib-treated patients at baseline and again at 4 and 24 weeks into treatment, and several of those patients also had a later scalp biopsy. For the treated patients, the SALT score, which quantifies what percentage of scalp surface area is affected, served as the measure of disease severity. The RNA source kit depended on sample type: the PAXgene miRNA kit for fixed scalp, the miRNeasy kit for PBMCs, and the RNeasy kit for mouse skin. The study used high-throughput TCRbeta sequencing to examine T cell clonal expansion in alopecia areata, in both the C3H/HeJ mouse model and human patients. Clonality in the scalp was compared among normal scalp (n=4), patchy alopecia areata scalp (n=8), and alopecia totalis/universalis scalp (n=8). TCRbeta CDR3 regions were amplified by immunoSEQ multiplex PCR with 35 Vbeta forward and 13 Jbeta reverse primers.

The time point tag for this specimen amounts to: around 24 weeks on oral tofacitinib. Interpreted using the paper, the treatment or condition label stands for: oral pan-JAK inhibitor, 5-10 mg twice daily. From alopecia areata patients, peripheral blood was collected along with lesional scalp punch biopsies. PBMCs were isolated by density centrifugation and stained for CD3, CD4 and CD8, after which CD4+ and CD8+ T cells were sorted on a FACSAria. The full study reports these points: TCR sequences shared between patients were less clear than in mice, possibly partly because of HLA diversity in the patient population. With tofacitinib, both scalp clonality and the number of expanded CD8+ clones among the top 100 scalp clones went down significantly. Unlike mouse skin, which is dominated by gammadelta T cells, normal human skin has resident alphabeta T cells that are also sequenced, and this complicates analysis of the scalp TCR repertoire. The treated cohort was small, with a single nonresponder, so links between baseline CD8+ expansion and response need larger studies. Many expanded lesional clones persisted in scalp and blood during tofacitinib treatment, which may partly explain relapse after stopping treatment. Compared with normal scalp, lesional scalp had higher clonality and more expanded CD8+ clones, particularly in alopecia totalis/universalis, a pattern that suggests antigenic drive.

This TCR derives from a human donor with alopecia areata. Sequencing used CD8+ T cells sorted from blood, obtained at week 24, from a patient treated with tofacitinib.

The nucleotides are TGCGCCAGCAGTCAATGTGACTTTCCTTCGGCTGGGGCCAACGTCCTGACTTTC. Its coded protein is CASSQCDFPSAGANVLTF. This chain joins TRBV23-1 to TRBJ2-6; no D segment can be confidently identified. TRBV23-1 is annotated as an ORF whose role is uncertain. V lost 1 base and J lost 2 bases; the stretch between them is 15 bases long. The CDR3 holds 18 amino acids from the cysteine to the phenylalanine. CDR3 DNA is the only sequence kept; it has 54 bases, read in frame from the first base.